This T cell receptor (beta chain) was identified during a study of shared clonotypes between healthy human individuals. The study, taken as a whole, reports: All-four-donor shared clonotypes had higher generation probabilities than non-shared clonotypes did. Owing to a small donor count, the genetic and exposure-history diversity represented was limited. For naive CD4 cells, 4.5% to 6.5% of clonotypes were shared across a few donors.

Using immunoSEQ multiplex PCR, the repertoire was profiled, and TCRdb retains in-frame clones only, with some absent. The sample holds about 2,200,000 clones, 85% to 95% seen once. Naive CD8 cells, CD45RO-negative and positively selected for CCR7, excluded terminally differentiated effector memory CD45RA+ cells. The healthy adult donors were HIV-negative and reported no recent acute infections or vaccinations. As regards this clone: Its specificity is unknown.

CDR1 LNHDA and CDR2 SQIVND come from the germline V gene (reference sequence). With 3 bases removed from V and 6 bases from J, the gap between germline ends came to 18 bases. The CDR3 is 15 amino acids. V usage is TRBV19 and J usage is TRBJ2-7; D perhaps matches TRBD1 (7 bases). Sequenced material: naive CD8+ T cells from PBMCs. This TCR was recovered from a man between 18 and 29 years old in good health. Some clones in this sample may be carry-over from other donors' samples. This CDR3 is CASSISRRGESEQYF. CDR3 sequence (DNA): TGTGCCAGTAGTATCTCTCGCAGGGGGGAATCCGAGCAGTACTTC.